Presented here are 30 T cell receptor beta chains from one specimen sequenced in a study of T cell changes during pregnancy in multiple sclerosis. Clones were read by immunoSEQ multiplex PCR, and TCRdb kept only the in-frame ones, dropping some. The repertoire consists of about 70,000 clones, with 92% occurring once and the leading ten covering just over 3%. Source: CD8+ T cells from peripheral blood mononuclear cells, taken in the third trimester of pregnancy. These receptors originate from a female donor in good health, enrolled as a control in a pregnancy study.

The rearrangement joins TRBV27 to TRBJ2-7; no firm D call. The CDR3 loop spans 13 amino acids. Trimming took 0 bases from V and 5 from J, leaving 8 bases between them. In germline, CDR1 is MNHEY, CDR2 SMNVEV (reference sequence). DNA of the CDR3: TGTGCCAGCAGTTTATCAGGAGAAAACGAGCAGTACTTC. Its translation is CASSLSGENEQYF.

CDR3 sequence reads: CASSPRAGRDGSGYTF. In nucleotides, the CDR3 is TGTGCCAGTAGTCCCCGTGCAGGGAGGGATGGATCTGGCTACACCTTC. This chain joins TRBV19 and TRBJ1-2, with D tentatively TRBD1 (5 bases). Germline CDR1 and CDR2: LNHDA and SQIVND (reference sequence). The CDR3 runs 16 residues. The V end lost 5 bases, the J end lost 7 bases, and 23 bases lay between the germline ends. The variable domain in full, completed from reference TRBV19 and TRBJ1-2, reads DGGITQSPKYLFRKEGQNVTLSCEQNLNHDAMYWYRQDPGQGLRLIYYSQIVNDFQKGDIAEGYSVSREKKESFPLTVTSAQKNPTAFYLCASSPRAGRDGSGYTFGSGTRLTVV.

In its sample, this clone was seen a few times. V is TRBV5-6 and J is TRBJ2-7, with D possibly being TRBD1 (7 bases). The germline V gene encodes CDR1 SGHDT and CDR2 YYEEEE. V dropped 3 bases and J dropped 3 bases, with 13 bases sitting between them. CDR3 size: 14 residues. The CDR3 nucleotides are TGTGCCAGCAGCTGGGGGGACAGTGACTACGAGCAGTACTTC. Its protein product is CASSWGDSDYEQYF.

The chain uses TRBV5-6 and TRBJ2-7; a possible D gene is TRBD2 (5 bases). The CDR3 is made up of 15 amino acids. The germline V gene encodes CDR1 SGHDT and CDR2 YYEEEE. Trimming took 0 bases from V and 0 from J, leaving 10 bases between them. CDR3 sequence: CASSLAGLSSYEQYF. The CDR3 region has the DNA TGTGCCAGCAGCTTGGCGGGGTTGAGCTCCTACGAGCAGTACTTC. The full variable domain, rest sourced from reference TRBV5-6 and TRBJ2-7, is DAGVTQSPTHLIKTRGQQVTLRCSPKSGHDTVSWYQQALGQGPQFIFQYYEEEERQRGNFPDRFSGHQFPNYSSELNVNALLLGDSALYLCASSLAGLSSYEQYFGPGTRLTVT.

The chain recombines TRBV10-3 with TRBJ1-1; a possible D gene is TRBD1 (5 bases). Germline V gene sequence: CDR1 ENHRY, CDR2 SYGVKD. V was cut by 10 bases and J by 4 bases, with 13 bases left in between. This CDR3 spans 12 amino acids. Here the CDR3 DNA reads TGTGCCACCGAAGGAAGGGGCACTGAAGCTTTCTTT. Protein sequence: CATEGRGTEAFF.

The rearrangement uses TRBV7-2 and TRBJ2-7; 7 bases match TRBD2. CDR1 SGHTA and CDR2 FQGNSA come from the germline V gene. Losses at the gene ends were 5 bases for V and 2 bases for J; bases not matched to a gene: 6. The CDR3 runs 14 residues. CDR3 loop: CASSPGGNAYEQYF. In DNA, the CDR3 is TGTGCCAGCAGCCCGGGGGGAAACGCCTACGAGCAGTACTTC.

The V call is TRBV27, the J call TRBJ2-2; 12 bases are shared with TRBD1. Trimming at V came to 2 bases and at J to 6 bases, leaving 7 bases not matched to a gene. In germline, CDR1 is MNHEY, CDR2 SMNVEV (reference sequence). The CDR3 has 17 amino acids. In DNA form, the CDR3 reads TGTGCCAGCAGTTTAAGGGGACAGGGGGCTGTCGCCGGGGAGCTGTTTTTT. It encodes CASSLRGQGAVAGELFF.

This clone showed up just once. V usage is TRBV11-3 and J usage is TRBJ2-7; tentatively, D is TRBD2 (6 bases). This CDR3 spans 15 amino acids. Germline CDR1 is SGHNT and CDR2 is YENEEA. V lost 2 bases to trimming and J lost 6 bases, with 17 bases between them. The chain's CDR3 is CASSLTVGRRVEQYF. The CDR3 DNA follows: TGTGCCAGCAGCTTAACGGTGGGAAGGAGGGTCGAGCAGTACTTC. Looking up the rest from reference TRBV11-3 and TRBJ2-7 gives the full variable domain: EAGVVQSPRYKIIEKKQPVAFWCNPISGHNTLYWYLQNLGQGPELLIRYENEEAVDDSQLPKDRFSAERLKGVDSTLKIQPAELGDSAVYLCASSLTVGRRVEQYFGPGTRLTVT.

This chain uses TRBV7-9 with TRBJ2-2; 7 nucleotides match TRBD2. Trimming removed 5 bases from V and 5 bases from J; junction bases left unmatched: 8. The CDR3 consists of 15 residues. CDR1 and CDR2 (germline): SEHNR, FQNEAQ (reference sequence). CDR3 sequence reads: CASSHTSDGTGELFF. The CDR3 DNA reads TGTGCCAGCAGCCATACTAGCGACGGGACCGGGGAGCTGTTTTTT.

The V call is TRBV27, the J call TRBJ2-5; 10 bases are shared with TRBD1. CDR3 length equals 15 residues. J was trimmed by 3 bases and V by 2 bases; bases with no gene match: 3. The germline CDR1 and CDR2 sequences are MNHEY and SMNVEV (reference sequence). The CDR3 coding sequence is TGTGCCAGCAGTTTAACCGGGACAGGGGAAGAGACCCAGTACTTC. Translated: CASSLTGTGEETQYF.

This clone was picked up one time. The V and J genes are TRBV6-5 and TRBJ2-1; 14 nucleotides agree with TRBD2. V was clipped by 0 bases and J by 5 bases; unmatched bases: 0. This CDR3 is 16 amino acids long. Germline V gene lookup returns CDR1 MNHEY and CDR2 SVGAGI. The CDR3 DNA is TGTGCCAGCAGTTACTCGACTAGCGGGGGGGACAATGAGCAGTTCTTC. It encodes CASSYSTSGGDNEQFF.

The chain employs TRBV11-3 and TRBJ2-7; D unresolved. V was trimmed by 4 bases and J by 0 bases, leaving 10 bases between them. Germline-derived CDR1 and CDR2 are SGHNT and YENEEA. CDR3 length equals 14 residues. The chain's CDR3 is CASSSTPSSYEQYF. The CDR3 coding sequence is TGTGCCAGCAGCTCCACGCCCAGCTCCTACGAGCAGTACTTC. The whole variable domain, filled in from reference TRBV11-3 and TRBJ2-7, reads EAGVVQSPRYKIIEKKQPVAFWCNPISGHNTLYWYLQNLGQGPELLIRYENEEAVDDSQLPKDRFSAERLKGVDSTLKIQPAELGDSAVYLCASSSTPSSYEQYFGPGTRLTVT.

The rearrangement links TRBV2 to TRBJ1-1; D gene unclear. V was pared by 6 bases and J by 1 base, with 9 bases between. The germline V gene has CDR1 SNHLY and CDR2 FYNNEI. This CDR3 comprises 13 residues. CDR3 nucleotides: TGTGCCAGCAGGTCCGGGAGGAACACTGAAGCTTTCTTT. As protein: CASRSGRNTEAFF. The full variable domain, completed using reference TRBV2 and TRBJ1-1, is EPEVTQTPSHQVTQMGQEVILRCVPISNHLYFYWYRQILGQKVEFLVSFYNNEISEKSEIFDDQFSVERPDGSNFTLKIRSTKLEDSAMYFCASRSGRNTEAFFGQGTRLTVV.

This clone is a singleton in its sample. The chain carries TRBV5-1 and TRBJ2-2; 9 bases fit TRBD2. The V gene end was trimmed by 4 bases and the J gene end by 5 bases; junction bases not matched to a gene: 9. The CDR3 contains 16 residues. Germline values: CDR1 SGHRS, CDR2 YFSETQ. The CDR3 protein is CASSPEKSGGTGELFF. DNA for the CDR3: TGCGCCAGCAGCCCGGAGAAGAGCGGGGGGACCGGGGAGCTGTTTTTT.

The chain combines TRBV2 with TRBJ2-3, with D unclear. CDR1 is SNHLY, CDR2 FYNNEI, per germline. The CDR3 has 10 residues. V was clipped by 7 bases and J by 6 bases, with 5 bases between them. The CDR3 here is CASTGDTQYF. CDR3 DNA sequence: TGTGCCAGCACCGGGGATACGCAGTATTTT.

The CDR3 region has the DNA TGTGCCAGTAGCCACAGGACAGGGACCTACGAGCAGTACTTC. Residues: CASSHRTGTYEQYF. The rearrangement uses TRBV19 and TRBJ2-7, with TRBD1 matching 8 bases. The CDR3 has 14 residues. The V segment lost 6 bases and the J segment 2 bases; nucleotides outside the gene matches: 6. Per the germline V gene, CDR1 is LNHDA and CDR2 is SQIVND (reference sequence).

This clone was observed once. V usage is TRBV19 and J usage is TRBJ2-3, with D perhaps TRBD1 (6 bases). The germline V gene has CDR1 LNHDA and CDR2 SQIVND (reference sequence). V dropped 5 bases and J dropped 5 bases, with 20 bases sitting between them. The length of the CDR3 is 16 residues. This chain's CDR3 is CASSRRTEEGGDTQYF. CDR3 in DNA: TGTGCCAGTAGTCGACGGACAGAAGAAGGAGGAGATACGCAGTATTTT.

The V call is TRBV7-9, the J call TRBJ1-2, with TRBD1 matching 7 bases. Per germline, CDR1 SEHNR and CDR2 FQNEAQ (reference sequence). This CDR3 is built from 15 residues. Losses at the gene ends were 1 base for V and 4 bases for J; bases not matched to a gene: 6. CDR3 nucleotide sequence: TGTGCCAGCAGCTTAGGACAGGGAGCTGCCTATGGCTACACCTTC. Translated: CASSLGQGAAYGYTF.

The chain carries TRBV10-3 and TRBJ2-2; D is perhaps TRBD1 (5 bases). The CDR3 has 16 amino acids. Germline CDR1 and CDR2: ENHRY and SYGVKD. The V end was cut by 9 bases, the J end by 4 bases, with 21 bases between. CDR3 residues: CAIGEGQGMGTGELFF. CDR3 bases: TGTGCCATTGGTGAAGGGCAGGGAATGGGCACCGGGGAGCTGTTTTTT.

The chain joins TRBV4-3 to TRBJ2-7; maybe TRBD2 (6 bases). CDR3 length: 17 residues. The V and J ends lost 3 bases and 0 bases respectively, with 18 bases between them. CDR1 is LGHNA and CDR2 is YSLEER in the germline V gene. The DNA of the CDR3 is TGCGCCAGCAGCCATGGGGCCGGGACTCACAGCTCCTACGAGCAGTACTTC. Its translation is CASSHGAGTHSSYEQYF.

As DNA, the CDR3 is TGTGCCAGCAGTGTGAATGCAGGAACCTACGAGCAGTACTTC. The encoded protein is CASSVNAGTYEQYF. The V call is TRBV2, the J call TRBJ2-7; D is unresolved. The germline gives CDR1 SNHLY, CDR2 FYNNEI. The CDR3 totals 14 residues. Trimming removed 4 bases from V and 2 bases from J, with 12 bases in between.

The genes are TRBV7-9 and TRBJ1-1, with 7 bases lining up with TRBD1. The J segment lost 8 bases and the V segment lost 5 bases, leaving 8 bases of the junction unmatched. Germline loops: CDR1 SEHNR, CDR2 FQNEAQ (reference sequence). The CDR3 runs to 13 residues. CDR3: CASSTDRASEAFF. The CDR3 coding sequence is TGTGCCAGCAGCACCGACAGGGCGTCGGAAGCTTTCTTT.

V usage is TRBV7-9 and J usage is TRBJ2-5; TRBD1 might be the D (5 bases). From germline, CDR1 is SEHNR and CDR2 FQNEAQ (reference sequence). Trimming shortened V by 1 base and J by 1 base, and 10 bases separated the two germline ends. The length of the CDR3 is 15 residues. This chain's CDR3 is CASSLVTQVQETQYF. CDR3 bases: TGTGCCAGCAGCTTAGTTACACAGGTCCAAGAGACCCAGTACTTC. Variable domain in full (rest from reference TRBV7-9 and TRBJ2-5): DTGVSQNPRHKITKRGQNVTFRCDPISEHNRLYWYRQTLGQGPEFLTYFQNEAQLEKSRLLSDRFSAERPKGSFSTLEIQRTEQGDSAMYLCASSLVTQVQETQYFGPGTRLLVL.

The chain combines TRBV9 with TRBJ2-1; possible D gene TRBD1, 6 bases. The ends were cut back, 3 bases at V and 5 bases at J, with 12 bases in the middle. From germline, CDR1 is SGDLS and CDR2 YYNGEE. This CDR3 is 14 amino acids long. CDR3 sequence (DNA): TGTGCCAGCAGCGGTATTACAGGGCACAATGAGCAGTTCTTC. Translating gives CASSGITGHNEQFF. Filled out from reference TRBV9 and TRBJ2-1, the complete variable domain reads DSGVTQTPKHLITATGQRVTLRCSPRSGDLSVYWYQQSLDQGLQFLIQYYNGEERAKGNILERFSAQQFPDLHSELNLSSLELGDSALYFCASSGITGHNEQFFGPGTRLTVL.

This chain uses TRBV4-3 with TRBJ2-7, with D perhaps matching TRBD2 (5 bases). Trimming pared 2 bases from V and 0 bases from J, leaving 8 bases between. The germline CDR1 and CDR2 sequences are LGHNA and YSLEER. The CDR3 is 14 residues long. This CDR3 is CASSQLGSSYEQYF. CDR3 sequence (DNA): TGCGCCAGCAGCCAACTAGGGAGCTCCTACGAGCAGTACTTC.

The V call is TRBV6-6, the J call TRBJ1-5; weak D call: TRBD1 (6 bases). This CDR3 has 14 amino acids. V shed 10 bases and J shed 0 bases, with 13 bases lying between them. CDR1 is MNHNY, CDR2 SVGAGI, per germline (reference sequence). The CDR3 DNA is TGTGCCACCTTAGGACAGTATAGCAATCAGCCCCAGCATTTT. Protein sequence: CATLGQYSNQPQHF.

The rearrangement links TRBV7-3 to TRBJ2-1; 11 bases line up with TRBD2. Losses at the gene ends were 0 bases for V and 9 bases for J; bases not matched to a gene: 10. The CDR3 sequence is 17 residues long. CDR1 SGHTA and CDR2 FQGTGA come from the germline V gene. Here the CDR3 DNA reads TGTGCCAGCAGCTTAACGATTAGCGGGGGGGCATCAAGTGAGCAGTTCTTC. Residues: CASSLTISGGASSEQFF.

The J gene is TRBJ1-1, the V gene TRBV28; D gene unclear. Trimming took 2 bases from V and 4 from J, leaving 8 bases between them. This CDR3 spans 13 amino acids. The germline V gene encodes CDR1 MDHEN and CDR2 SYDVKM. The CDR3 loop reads CASSLVPGTEAFF. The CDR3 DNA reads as TGTGCCAGCAGTTTAGTCCCGGGCACTGAAGCTTTCTTT.

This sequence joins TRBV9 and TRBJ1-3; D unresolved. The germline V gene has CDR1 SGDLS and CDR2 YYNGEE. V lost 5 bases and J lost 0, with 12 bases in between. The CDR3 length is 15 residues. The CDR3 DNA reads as TGTGCCAGCAGTAAAGACGGGAGCTCTGGAAACACCATATATTTT. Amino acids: CASSKDGSSGNTIYF.

CDR3 protein: CSVEDLQDYGYTF. The DNA of the CDR3 is TGCAGCGTTGAAGATCTTCAGGACTATGGCTACACCTTC. This chain connects TRBV29-1 to TRBJ1-2, with unresolved D. Germline V gives CDR1 SQVTM, CDR2 ANQGSEA. The CDR3 contains 13 residues. The V end lost 0 bases, the J end lost 3 bases, and 8 bases lay between the germline ends.